Listed here are 3 T cell receptor beta chains from one sample, sequenced in a study of Graves' ophthalmopathy and Graves' hyperthyroidism. Amplification of TCR beta CDR3 regions used RNA transcripts. Following a first-round RT-PCR that used HTBI primers, a second-round multiplex PCR was carried out. TCRdb ran MiXCR on the multiplex PCR reads and lists one entry per CDR3 protein. The sample holds over 500,000 distinct CDR3 sequences, roughly 20% seen once. The sequenced material came from peripheral blood. The receptors shown here come from a young woman with stable Graves' hyperthyroidism. Some clones in this sample may be carry-over from other donors' samples.

The chain combines TRBV18 with TRBJ1-1; the D is unclear. The CDR3 totals 14 residues. The germline V gene has CDR1 KGHSH and CDR2 LQKENI. Trimming took off 6 bases at V and 0 bases at J, with 11 bases between the two ends. CDR3: CASSADMVNTEAFF. The CDR3, as DNA: TGTGCCAGCTCGGCCGACATGGTGAACACTGAAGCTTTCTTT.

This rearrangement joins TRBV15 to TRBJ2-5; D is unresolved. Germline assignment: CDR1 LNHNV and CDR2 YYDKDF (reference sequence). The CDR3 has 13 amino acids. Trimming shortened V by 0 bases and J by 1 base, and 3 bases separated the two germline ends. The CDR3 bases are TGTGCCACCAGCAGAGATTTCCAAGAGACCCAGTACTTC. Its protein product is CATSRDFQETQYF. Combining the CDR3 with reference TRBV15 and TRBJ2-5 gives the whole variable domain DAMVIQNPRYQVTQFGKPVTLSCSQTLNHNVMYWYQQKSSQAPKLLFHYYDKDFNNEADTPDNFQSRRPNTSFCFLDIRSPGLGDTAMYLCATSRDFQETQYFGPGTRLLVL.

This clonotype was picked up many times. The chain employs TRBV27 and TRBJ2-7, with 14 bases aligning to TRBD2. Per germline, CDR1 MNHEY and CDR2 SMNVEV (reference sequence). With V trimmed by 2 bases and J by 0 bases, 6 bases remained unmatched. The CDR3 runs 18 residues. CDR3 in DNA: TGTGCCAGCAGTTTAAGGACTAGCGGGAGGCCCAGCTCCTACGAGCAGTACTTC. Encoded protein: CASSLRTSGRPSSYEQYF.